This entry describes one T cell receptor (beta chain). Its matching antigen is unknown. Compared with germline, one end of the junction differs, possibly owing to a read error. Other DNA sequences of this sample code for an identical CDR3. This entry comes from a study of cytomegalovirus exposure and HLA in healthy donors. Regarding the study as a whole: Accurate predictions that matched the HLA-A and HLA-B alleles of most subjects were reportedly made from TCR beta sequences. Among the most significant clusters, several appeared linked to common viral pathogens in a later analysis. An analysis that was carried out later associated 16,000 or so TCR beta sequences with HLA alleles at 0.05 false discovery rate.

Germline assignment: CDR1 MNHEY and CDR2 SVGAGI. This CDR3 is 15 amino acids long. Among the donors, all were healthy bone marrow donors. Amplification used 60 Vbeta primers and 13 Jbeta primers. Data came from immunoSEQ multiplex PCR; TCRdb stores just in-frame clones and leaves some out. The sample records approximately 180,000 clones, around 75% being singletons. Material for sequencing was PBMCs. The TCR comes from a male donor in good health and CMV-seronegative. The rearrangement joins TRBV6-5 to TRBJ2-1; tentative D call: TRBD1 (6 bases). In DNA, the CDR3 is TGCGCCAGCAGTTATTCTCACAGGGTGGACAATGAGCAGTTCTTC. Amino acids: CASSYSHRVDNEQFF.